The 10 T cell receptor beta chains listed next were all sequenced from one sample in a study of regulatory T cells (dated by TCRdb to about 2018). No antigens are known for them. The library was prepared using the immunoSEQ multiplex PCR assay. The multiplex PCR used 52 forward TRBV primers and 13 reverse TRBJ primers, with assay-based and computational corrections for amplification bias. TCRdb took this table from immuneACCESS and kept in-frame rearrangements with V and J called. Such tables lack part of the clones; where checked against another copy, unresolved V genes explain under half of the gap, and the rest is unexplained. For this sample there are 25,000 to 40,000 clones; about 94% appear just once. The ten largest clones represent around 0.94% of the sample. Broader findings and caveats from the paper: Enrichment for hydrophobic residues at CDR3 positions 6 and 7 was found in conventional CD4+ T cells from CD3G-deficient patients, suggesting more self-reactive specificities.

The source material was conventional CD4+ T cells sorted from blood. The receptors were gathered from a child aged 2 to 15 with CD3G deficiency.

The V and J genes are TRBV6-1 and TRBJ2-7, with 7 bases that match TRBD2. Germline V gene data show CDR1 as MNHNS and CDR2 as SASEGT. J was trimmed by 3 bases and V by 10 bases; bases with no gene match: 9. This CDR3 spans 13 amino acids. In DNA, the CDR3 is TGTGCCACCGGGGGTAGCGGGTTCTACGAGCAGTACTTC. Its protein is CATGGSGFYEQYF.

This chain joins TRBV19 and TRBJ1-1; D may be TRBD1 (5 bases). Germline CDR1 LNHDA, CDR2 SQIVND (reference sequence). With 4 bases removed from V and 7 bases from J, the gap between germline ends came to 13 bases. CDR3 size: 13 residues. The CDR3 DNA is TGTGCCAGTAGTACCTCAATAGGGGATGAAGCTTTCTTT. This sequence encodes CASSTSIGDEAFF.

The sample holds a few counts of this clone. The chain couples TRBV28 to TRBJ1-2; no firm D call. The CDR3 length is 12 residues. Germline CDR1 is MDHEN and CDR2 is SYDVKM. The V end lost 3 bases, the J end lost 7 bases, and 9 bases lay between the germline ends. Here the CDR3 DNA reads TGTGCCAGCAGTTTTTCAAGCCGTGGCTACACCTTC. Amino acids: CASSFSSRGYTF.

CDR3 DNA sequence: TGTGCCAGCAGTTATAGCGGGAGGGGGTACGAGCAGTACTTC. It is translated as CASSYSGRGYEQYF. The J gene is TRBJ2-7, the V gene TRBV28, with TRBD2 matching 11 bases. Germline loops: CDR1 MDHEN, CDR2 SYDVKM. There are 14 residues in the CDR3. J was trimmed by 4 bases and V by 4 bases; bases with no gene match: 3.

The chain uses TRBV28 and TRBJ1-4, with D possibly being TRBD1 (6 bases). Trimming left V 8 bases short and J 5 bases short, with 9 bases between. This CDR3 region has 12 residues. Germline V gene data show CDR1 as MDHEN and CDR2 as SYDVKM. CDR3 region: CASCQGNEKLFF. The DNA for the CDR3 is TGTGCCAGCTGCCAGGGGAATGAAAAACTGTTTTTT.

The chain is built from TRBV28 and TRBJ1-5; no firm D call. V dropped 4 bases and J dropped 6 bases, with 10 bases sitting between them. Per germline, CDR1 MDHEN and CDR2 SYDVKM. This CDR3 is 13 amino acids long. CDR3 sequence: CASSSPTGQPQHF. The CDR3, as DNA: TGTGCCAGCAGTTCCCCGACTGGTCAGCCCCAGCATTTT.

The CDR3 nucleotides read TGTGCCAGCAGCCCCGGGGCAGGGGGCAGGAACGAGCAGTACTTC. The encoded protein is CASSPGAGGRNEQYF. This rearrangement joins TRBV28 to TRBJ2-7; 8 nucleotides line up with TRBD1. CDR1 is MDHEN, CDR2 SYDVKM, per germline. V lost 6 bases and J lost 5; bases outside the gene matches: 12. This CDR3 is built from 15 residues.

This CDR3 is CASSLAGTGHEQYF. The CDR3 DNA follows: TGCGCCAGCAGCTTGGCCGGGACAGGACACGAGCAGTACTTC. V and J are TRBV5-1 and TRBJ2-7, with 8 bases matching TRBD1. From germline, CDR1 is SGHRS and CDR2 YFSETQ. V lost 0 bases and J lost 5; bases outside the gene matches: 4. This CDR3 comprises 14 residues.

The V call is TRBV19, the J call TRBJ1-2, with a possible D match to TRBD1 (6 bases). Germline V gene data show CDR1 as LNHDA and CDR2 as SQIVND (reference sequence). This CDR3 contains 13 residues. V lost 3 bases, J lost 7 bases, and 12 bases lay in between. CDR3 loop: CASSIRGGGGYTF. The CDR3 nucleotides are TGTGCCAGTAGTATCAGGGGAGGAGGTGGCTACACCTTC. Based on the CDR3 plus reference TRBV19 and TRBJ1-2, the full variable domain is DGGITQSPKYLFRKEGQNVTLSCEQNLNHDAMYWYRQDPGQGLRLIYYSQIVNDFQKGDIAEGYSVSREKKESFPLTVTSAQKNPTAFYLCASSIRGGGGYTFGSGTRLTVV.

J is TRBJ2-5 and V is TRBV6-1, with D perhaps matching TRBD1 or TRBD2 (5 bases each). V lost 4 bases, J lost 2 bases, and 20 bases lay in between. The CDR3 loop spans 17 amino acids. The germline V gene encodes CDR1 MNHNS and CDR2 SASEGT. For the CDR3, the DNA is TGTGCCAGCAGTGGGCGAGGGGTATCAAAGGCTCAAGAGACCCAGTACTTC. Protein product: CASSGRGVSKAQETQYF.